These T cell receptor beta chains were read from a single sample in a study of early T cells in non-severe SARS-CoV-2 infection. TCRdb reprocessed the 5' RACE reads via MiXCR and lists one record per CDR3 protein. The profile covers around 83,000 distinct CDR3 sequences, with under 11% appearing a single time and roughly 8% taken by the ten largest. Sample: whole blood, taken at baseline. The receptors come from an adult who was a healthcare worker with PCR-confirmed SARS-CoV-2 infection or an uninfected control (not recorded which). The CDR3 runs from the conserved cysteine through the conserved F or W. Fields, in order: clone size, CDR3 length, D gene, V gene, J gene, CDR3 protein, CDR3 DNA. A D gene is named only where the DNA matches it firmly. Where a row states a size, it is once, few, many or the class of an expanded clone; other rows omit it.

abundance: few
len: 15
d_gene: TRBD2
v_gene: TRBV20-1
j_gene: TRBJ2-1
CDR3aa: CSAPQLAGIYNEQFF
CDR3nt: TGCAGTGCCCCCCAACTAGCGGGAATCTACAATGAGCAGTTCTTC

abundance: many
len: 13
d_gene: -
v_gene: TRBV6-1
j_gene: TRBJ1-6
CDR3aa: CASSEQHNSPLHF
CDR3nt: TGTGCCAGCAGTGAACAGCATAATTCACCCCTCCACTTT

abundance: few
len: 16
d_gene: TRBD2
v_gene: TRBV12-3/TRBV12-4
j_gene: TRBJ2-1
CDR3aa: CASSLLAGRSYNEQFF
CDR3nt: TGTGCCAGCAGCCTACTAGCGGGGAGATCCTACAATGAGCAGTTCTTC

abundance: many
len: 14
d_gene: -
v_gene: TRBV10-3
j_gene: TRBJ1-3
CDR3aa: CAISNSISGNTIYF
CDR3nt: TGTGCCATCAGTAATTCTATCTCTGGAAACACCATATATTTT

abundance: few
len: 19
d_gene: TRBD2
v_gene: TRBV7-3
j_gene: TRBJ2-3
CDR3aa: CASSPKTPWGERDTDTQYF
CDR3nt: TGTGCCAGCAGCCCTAAAACCCCGTGGGGGGAGCGGGACACAGATACGCAGTATTTT

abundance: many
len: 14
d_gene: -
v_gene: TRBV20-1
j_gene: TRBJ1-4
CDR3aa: CSGTAGAGDEKLFF
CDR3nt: TGCAGTGGTACCGCTGGGGCAGGGGATGAAAAACTGTTTTTT

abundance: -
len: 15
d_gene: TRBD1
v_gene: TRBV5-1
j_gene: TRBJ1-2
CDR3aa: CASSPRDSKGYGYTF
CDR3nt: TGCGCCAGCAGCCCCCGGGACAGCAAAGGGTATGGCTACACCTTC

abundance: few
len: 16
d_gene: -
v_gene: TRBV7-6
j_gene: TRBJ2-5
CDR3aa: CASSYRGGREVETQYF
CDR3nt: TGTGCCAGCAGCTATCGCGGCGGGCGAGAGGTAGAGACCCAGTACTTC

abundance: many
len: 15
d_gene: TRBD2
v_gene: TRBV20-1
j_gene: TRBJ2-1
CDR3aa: CSARAPGLADNEQFF
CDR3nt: TGCAGTGCTAGGGCTCCGGGACTAGCGGATAATGAGCAGTTCTTC

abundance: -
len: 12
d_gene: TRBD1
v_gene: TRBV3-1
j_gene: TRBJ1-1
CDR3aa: CASSQVQGGAFF
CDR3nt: TGTGCCAGCAGCCAAGTACAGGGGGGAGCTTTCTTT

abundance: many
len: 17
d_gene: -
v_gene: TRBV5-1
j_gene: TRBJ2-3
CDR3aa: CASSLDGAGQSTDTQYF
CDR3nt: TGCGCCAGCAGCTTGGACGGGGCGGGACAGAGCACAGATACGCAGTATTTT

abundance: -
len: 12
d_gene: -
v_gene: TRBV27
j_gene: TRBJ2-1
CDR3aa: CASRSGGNEQFF
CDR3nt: TGTGCCAGCAGGAGTGGGGGGAATGAGCAGTTCTTC

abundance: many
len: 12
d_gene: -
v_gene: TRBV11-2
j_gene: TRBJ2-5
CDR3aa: CASSPGQETQYF
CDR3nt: TGTGCCAGCAGTCCGGGCCAAGAGACCCAGTACTTC

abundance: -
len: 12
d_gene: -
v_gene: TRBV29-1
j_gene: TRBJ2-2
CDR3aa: CSVDRGGGELFF
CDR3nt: TGCAGCGTTGACAGGGGAGGCGGGGAGCTGTTTTTT

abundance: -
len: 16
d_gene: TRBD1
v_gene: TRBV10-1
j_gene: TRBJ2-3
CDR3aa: CASSDLRTGDTDTQYF
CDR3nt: TGCGCCAGCAGTGATCTCCGGACAGGGGACACAGATACGCAGTATTTT

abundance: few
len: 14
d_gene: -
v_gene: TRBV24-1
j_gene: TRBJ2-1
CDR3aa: CATSSVGQNSEQFF
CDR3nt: TGTGCCACCAGTTCGGTTGGACAAAATTCTGAGCAGTTCTTC

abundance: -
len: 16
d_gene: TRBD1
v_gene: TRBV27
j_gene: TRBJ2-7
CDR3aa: CASSVPPGQPFYEQYF
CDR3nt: TGTGCCAGCAGTGTCCCACCGGGACAGCCTTTCTACGAGCAGTACTTC

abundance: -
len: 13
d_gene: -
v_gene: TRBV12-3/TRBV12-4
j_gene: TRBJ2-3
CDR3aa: CASSLGQLTTQYF
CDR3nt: TGTGCCAGCAGCCTGGGACAACTGACTACGCAGTATTTT

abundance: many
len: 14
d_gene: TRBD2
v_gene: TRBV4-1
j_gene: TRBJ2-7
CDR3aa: CASSPPGRNYEQYF
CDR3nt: TGCGCCAGCAGCCCTCCCGGGAGGAACTACGAGCAGTACTTC

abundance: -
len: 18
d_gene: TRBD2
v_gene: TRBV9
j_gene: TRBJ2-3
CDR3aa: CASSVMGSQAGGADTQYF
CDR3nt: TGTGCCAGCAGCGTTATGGGGAGTCAAGCGGGAGGCGCAGATACGCAGTATTTT

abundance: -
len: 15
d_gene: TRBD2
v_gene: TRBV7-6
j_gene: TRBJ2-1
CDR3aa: CASSFSSGRYNEQFF
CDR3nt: TGTGCCAGCAGCTTTTCTAGCGGGAGGTACAATGAGCAGTTCTTC

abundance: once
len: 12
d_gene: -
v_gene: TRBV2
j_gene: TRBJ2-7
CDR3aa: CASSVGAYEQYF
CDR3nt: TGTGCCAGCAGTGTGGGAGCGTACGAGCAGTACTTC

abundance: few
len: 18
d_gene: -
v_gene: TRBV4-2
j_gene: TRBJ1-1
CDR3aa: CASSPAGEAYLRNTEAFF
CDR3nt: TGTGCCAGCAGCCCGGCGGGGGAAGCCTACTTAAGAAACACTGAAGCTTTCTTT

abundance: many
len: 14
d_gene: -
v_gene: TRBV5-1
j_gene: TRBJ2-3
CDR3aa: CASSLPSSTDTQYF
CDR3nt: TGCGCCAGCAGCTTACCCTCTAGCACAGATACGCAGTATTTT

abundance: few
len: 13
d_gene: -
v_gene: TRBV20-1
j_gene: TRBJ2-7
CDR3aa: CSATFQSSIEQYF
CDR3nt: TGCAGTGCTACATTTCAGTCTAGCATTGAGCAGTACTTC

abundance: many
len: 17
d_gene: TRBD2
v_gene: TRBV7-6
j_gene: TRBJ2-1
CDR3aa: CASSLDFLAGNDNEQFF
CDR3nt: TGTGCCAGCAGCCTAGATTTCCTAGCGGGAAACGACAATGAGCAGTTCTTC

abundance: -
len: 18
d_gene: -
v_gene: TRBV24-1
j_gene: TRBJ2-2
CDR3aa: CATSANPPGTGNTGELFF
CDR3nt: TGTGCCACCAGTGCAAACCCCCCGGGGACGGGTAACACCGGGGAGCTGTTTTTT

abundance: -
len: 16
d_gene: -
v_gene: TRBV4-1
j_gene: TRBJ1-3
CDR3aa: CASSQERSSSGNTIYF
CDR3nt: TGCGCCAGCAGCCAGGAGAGATCCAGCTCTGGAAACACCATATATTTT

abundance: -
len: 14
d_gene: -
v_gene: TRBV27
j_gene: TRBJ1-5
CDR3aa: CASSSREDNQPQHF
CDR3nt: TGTGCCAGCAGTTCCAGGGAGGACAATCAGCCCCAGCATTTT

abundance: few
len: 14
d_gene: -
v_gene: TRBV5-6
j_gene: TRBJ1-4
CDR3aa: CASSWGPRNEKLFF
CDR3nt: TGTGCCAGCAGCTGGGGACCTCGAAATGAAAAACTGTTTTTT

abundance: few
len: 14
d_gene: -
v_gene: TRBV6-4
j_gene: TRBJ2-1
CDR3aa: CASSRDITYNEQFF
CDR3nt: TGTGCCAGCAGCCGGGACATAACATACAATGAGCAGTTCTTC

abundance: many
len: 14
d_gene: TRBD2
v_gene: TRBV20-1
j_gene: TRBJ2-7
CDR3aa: CSGSPTSGPGEQYF
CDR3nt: TGCAGTGGCTCCCCTACTAGCGGGCCGGGCGAGCAGTACTTC

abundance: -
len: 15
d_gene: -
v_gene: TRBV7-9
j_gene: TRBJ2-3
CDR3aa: CARTRLGSSTDTQYF
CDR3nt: TGTGCCAGAACCCGCCTAGGGTCTAGCACAGATACGCAGTATTTT

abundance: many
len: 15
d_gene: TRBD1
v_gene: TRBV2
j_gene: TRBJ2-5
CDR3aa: CASSEGRQGVETQYF
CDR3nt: TGTGCCAGCAGTGAAGGAAGACAGGGAGTGGAGACCCAGTACTTC

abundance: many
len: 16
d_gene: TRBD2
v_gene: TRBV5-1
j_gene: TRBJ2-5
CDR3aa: CASSPGLAGGPTTQYF
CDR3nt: TGCGCCAGCAGCCCGGGACTAGCGGGAGGGCCCACGACCCAGTACTTC

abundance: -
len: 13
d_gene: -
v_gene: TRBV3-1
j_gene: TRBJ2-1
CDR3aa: CASSQESWSEQFF
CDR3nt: TGTGCCAGCAGCCAAGAGAGCTGGAGTGAGCAGTTCTTC

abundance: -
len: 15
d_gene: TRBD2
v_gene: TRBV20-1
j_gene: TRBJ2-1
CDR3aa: CSATPTSGRANEQFF
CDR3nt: TGCAGTGCTACCCCGACTAGCGGGAGAGCCAATGAGCAGTTCTTC

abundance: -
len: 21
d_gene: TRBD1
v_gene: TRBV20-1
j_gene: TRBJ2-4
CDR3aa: CSAPPASQDPGQGVAKNIQYF
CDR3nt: TGCAGTGCACCGCCGGCCTCTCAGGATCCGGGACAGGGGGTAGCCAAAAACATTCAGTACTTC

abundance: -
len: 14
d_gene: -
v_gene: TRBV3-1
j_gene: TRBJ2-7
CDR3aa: CASSRARSSYEQYF
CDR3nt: TGTGCCAGCAGCCGCGCGAGGAGCTCCTACGAGCAGTACTTC

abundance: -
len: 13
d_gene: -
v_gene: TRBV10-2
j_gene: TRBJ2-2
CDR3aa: CASTLVLSGELFF
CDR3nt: TGCGCCAGCACGTTAGTTCTGTCCGGGGAGCTGTTTTTT

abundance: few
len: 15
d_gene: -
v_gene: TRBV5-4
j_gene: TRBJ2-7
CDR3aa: CASSPSADSSYEQYF
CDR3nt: TGTGCCAGCTCCCCATCAGCGGATAGCTCCTACGAGCAGTACTTC

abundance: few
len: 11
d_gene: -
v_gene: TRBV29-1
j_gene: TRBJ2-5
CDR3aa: CSVAKQETQYF
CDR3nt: TGCAGCGTTGCTAAACAAGAGACCCAGTACTTC

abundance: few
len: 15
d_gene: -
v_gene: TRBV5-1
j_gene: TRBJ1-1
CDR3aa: CASSFRSTGNTEAFF
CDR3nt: TGCGCCAGCAGCTTTCGGTCGACCGGGAACACTGAAGCTTTCTTT

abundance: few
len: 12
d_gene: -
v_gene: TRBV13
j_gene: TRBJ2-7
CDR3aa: CASSLSQRGQYF
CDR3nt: TGTGCCAGCAGCTTAAGTCAACGGGGCCAGTACTTC

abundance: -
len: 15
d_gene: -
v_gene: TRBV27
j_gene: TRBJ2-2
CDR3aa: CASSHKIASKVELFF
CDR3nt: TGTGCCAGCAGTCACAAAATAGCAAGCAAGGTGGAGCTGTTTTTT

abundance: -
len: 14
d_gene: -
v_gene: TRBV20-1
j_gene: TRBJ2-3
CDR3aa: CSARERRNTDTQYF
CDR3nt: TGCAGTGCTAGAGAGCGAAGAAACACAGATACGCAGTATTTT

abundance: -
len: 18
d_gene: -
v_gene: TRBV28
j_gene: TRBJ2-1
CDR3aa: CASSPLGGALESYNEQFF
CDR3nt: TGTGCCAGCAGTCCCCTGGGGGGAGCCCTCGAATCCTACAATGAGCAGTTCTTC

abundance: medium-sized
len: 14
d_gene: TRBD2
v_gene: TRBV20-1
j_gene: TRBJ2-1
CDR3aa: CSASAGTSVVRQFF
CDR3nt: TGCAGTGCTTCGGCCGGGACTAGCGTAGTCAGGCAGTTCTTC

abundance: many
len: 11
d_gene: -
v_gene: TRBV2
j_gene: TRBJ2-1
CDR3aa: CASSAHNEQFF
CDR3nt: TGTGCCAGCAGTGCACACAATGAGCAGTTCTTC